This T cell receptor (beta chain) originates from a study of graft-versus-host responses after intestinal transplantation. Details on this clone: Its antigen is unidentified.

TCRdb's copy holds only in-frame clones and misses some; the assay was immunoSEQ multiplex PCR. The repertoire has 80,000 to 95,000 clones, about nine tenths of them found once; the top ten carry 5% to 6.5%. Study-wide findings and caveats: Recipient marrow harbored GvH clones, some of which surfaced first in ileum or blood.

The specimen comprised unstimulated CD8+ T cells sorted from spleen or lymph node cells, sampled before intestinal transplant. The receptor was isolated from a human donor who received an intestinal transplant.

The CDR3 DNA reads TGTGCCAGCAGCGTAGTGGCAGATACGCAGTATTTT. Residues: CASSVVADTQYF. The V and J genes are TRBV9 and TRBJ2-3; no clear D gene. The CDR3 has 12 amino acids. CDR1 is SGDLS, CDR2 YYNGEE, per germline. V shed 0 bases and J shed 4 bases, with 3 bases lying between them.